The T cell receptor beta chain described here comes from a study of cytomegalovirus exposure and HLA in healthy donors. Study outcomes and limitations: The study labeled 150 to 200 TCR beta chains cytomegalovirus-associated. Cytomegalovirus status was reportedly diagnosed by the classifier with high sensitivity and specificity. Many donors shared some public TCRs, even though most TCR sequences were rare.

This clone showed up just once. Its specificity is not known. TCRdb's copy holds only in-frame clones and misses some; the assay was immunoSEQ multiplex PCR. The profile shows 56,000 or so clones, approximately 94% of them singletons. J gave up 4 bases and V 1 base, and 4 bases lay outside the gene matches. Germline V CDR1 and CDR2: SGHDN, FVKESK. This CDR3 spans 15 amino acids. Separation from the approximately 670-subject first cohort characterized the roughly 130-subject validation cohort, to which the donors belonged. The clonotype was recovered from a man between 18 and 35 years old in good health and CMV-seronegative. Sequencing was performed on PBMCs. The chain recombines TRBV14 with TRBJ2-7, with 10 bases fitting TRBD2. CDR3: CASSQVTTSGYEQYF. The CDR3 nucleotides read TGTGCCAGCAGCCAAGTTACGACTAGCGGGTACGAGCAGTACTTC.